Sequencing of this TCR beta chain was carried out in a study of T cell clonotyping in hematopoietic cell transplantation. Study-level points and caveats: CD4 and CD8 repertoire contributions could not be separated without sorting.

The table came from immunoSEQ multiplex PCR; TCRdb's copy has only in-frame clones and leaves some out. The sample comprises fewer than 50,000 clones, around 86% of which are singletons, and about 6.1% rests with the top ten. CDR3 size: 14 residues. V shed 7 bases, J shed 5 bases, and the junction held 8 bases outside the gene matches. Germline V lookup: CDR1 MDHEN, CDR2 SYDVKM. Time point reported: recipient sample about 28 days before transplant, after cytoreduction. Of note for this clone: Its antigen is not known.

The sample was peripheral blood mononuclear cells, taken before stem cell transplant. The TCR was taken from a man between 60 and 75 years old with biphenotypic leukemia. Some clones in this sample may be carry-over from other donors' samples. The chain combines TRBV28 with TRBJ1-5; TRBD1 aligns across 7 bases. The CDR3 DNA reads TGTGCCAGCACTCTCACGGACAGGTATCAGCCCCAGCATTTT. This sequence encodes CASTLTDRYQPQHF.